This TCR beta chain was found in a study of blood T cells in healthy people across ages. Combining a sample-barcoded 5' primer with a J-beta primer mix, a second PCR ran for about 7 to 12 cycles. TCRdb re-called the 5' RACE reads through MiXCR, storing one row per CDR3 protein. The sample yields around 800,000 distinct CDR3 sequences, roughly 53% seen once. Germline V lookup: CDR1 ENHRY, CDR2 SYGVKD. This CDR3 has 14 amino acids. With 4 bases removed from V and 1 base from J, the gap between germline ends came to 10 bases. This sequence was found in a man older than 75 in good health. The chain couples TRBV10-3 to TRBJ1-1; D possibly corresponds to TRBD1 (5 bases). Sequenced material: blood. Here the CDR3 DNA reads TGTGCCATCAGTGTTCAGGGAGAGAACACTGAAGCTTTCTTT. Encoded protein: CAISVQGENTEAFF.